The rows below give T cell receptor beta chains drawn from one sample of a study of blood T cell repertoires in COVID-19. Repertoires were generated with immunoSEQ multiplex PCR, while TCRdb's copy carries only in-frame clones and drops some. The table lists approximately 100,000 clones, over 75% of them singletons. The specimen was peripheral blood. The receptors were sampled from a woman aged 50 to 60 with acute or convalescent COVID-19. The CDR3 runs from the conserved cysteine through the conserved F or W. The D gene is left open where the match is weak. Clone sizes are given selectively: once, few, many, or a class where the clone is expanded.

TRBV13	-	-	TRBJ1-2	TGTGCCAGCAGCAAGGGGGACCGCCGATATGGCTACACCTTC	CASSKGDRRYGYTF
TRBV6-5	few	-	TRBJ1-2	TGTGCCAGCAGCCTCTCCGGGGGGGCTGGCTACACCTTC	CASSLSGGAGYTF
TRBV30	-	-	TRBJ1-2	TGTGCCTGGAGGAAAGCGGGGCAGGGTCGTGACTACACCTTC	CAWRKAGQGRDYTF
TRBV6-5	-	-	TRBJ2-7	TGTGCCACGGTTGACTGGACCTACGAGCAGTACTTC	CATVDWTYEQYF
TRBV9	once	TRBD2	TRBJ2-5	TGTGCCAGCAGCGTAGGGCGGGGGGGCCCAGAGACCCAGTACTTC	CASSVGRGGPETQYF
TRBV19	-	TRBD1	TRBJ2-7	TGTGCCAGTGAGGACAGGCGCACTTACGAGCAGTACTTC	CASEDRRTYEQYF
TRBV6-5	-	TRBD2	TRBJ2-1	TGTGCCAGCAGTTACGAGCGGGGGGGCTACAATGAGCAGTTCTTC	CASSYERGGYNEQFF
TRBV29-1	once	-	TRBJ1-4	TGCAGCGTACAGGCAACTAATGAAAAACTGTTTTTT	CSVQATNEKLFF
TRBV18	-	-	TRBJ1-6	TGTGCCAGCTCACCCGAGCGGGGGGGGCAGTCACCCCTCCACTTT	CASSPERGGQSPLHF
TRBV23-1	-	-	TRBJ1-1	TGCGCCAGCAGCCCGACAGGGAACACTGAAGCTTTCTTT	CASSPTGNTEAFF
TRBV6-6	-	-	TRBJ2-1	TGTGCCAGCAGTTACCTCAGGGCCCTCGATGAGCAGTTCTTC	CASSYLRALDEQFF
TRBV3-1/TRBV3-2	-	TRBD1	TRBJ1-2	TGTGCCAGCAGCCAGGGACAGGGGGCTAGCGGCTACACCTTC	CASSQGQGASGYTF
TRBV12-5	once	TRBD1	TRBJ2-5	TGTGCTAGTAATTCCAGGGGGAAAGAGACCCAGTACTTC	CASNSRGKETQYF
TRBV29-1	few	TRBD1	TRBJ1-4	TGCAGCGCTATGCGGGACAGGGCTAGTGAAAAACTGTTTTTT	CSAMRDRASEKLFF
TRBV24-1	-	-	TRBJ2-7	TGTGCCACCAGCCAGGGCTCGGGTGAGCAGTACTTC	CATSQGSGEQYF
TRBV5-6	-	-	TRBJ2-3	TGTGCCAGCAGCTTGTGGCCCTACAGGAGCACAGATACGCAGTATTTT	CASSLWPYRSTDTQYF
TRBV4-1	-	-	TRBJ2-3	TGCGCCAGCAGCGACGGGCTTGGGGAGAACACAGATACGCAGTATTTT	CASSDGLGENTDTQYF
TRBV27	once	TRBD1	TRBJ1-3	TGTGCCAGCAGTTCTCACAGGGGGCGAGGAAACACCATATATTTT	CASSSHRGRGNTIYF
TRBV5-1	-	-	TRBJ2-2	TGCGCCAGCAGCTTCGACGGAGAAGCCGGGGAGCTGTTTTTT	CASSFDGEAGELFF
TRBV6-1	-	TRBD1	TRBJ1-2	TGTGCCAGCAGTGAAGAGTCAGGGGGTTGGTATGGCTACACCTTC	CASSEESGGWYGYTF